A single sample is the source of the 14 T cell receptor beta chains below, sequenced in a study of blood T cells in healthy people across ages. The authors ran a second PCR of about 7 to 11 cycles using a sample-barcoded 5' primer and a J-beta primer mix. TCRdb re-called the 5' RACE reads with MiXCR, one entry per CDR3 protein. The table has about 1.7 million distinct CDR3 sequences, roughly 30% seen once. The sample comprised blood. These receptors all stem from a woman under 40 in good health.

V and J are TRBV6-1 and TRBJ2-1; D might be TRBD2 (6 bases). Trimming left V 6 bases short and J 12 bases short, with 15 bases between. The germline gives CDR1 MNHNS, CDR2 SASEGT. The CDR3 contains 12 residues. CDR3 loop: CASSLDYQGQFF. CDR3 coding DNA: TGTGCCAGCAGCCTGGACTATCAAGGGCAGTTCTTC.

V and J are TRBV4-1 and TRBJ1-2, with D maybe TRBD1 (5 bases). Germline-derived CDR1 and CDR2 are MGHRA and YSYEKL. Trimming left V 0 bases short and J 5 bases short, with 13 bases between. The CDR3 runs 15 residues. CDR3 loop: CASSQDRPGKYGYTF. In DNA, the CDR3 is TGCGCCAGCAGCCAAGATAGGCCAGGGAAGTATGGCTACACCTTC.

This clonotype showed up just a few times. The junction and the germline gene differ at one end; a read error may be behind it. The CDR3 region has the DNA TGTGCCATCAGTGACTGGACAACTCAAGAGACCCAGTACTTC. Translating gives CAISDWTTQETQYF. The chain couples TRBV6-1 to TRBJ2-5, with D possibly being TRBD1 (5 bases). This CDR3 is built from 14 residues. CDR1 and CDR2 from the germline V gene are MNHNS and SASEGT.

This clonotype was picked up a small number of times. The rearrangement joins TRBV10-3 to TRBJ2-3, with D perhaps matching TRBD2 (6 bases). Trimming removed 3 bases at V and 0 bases at J, with 16 bases between. The CDR3 runs 17 residues. The germline V gene has CDR1 ENHRY and CDR2 SYGVKD. The CDR3 region has the DNA TGTGCCATCAGTGACTTCGGGAGACAATCTAGCACAGATACGCAGTATTTT. It translates to CAISDFGRQSSTDTQYF.

The rearrangement uses TRBV5-1 and TRBJ2-1; 10 positions agree with TRBD1. This CDR3 comprises 17 residues. Germline CDR1 reads SGHRS; CDR2 reads YFSETQ. Losses at the gene ends were 4 bases for V and 10 bases for J; bases not matched to a gene: 17. The CDR3 region has the DNA TGCGCCAGCAGCCCCAACAGGCGGACAGGGGGTACCTACGAGCAGTTCTTC. Translation gives CASSPNRRTGGTYEQFF.

This clonotype showed up just a few times. The chain joins TRBV20-1 to TRBJ2-4; D may be TRBD1 (5 bases). The J call is in doubt because the DNA end fits TRBJ2-7 better. CDR3 length: 15 residues. CDR1 is DFQATT and CDR2 is SNEGSKA in the germline V gene (reference sequence). The CDR3, as DNA: TGCAGTGCTAGAGATAACTGGGGCAGACCCTACGAGCAGTACTTC. Protein: CSARDNWGRPYEQYF.

CDR3 loop: CSARDVRPKPETQYF. As DNA, the CDR3 is TGCAGTGCTAGAGATGTGCGCCCCAAACCTGAGACCCAGTACTTC. The V call is TRBV20-1, the J call TRBJ2-5; D remains unclear. CDR1 is DFQATT, CDR2 SNEGSKA, per germline (reference sequence). The CDR3 loop spans 15 amino acids. The V end lost 0 bases, the J end lost 5 bases, and 16 bases lay between the germline ends.

The chain has TRBV7-6 and TRBJ2-5; D call uncertain. The V gene's germline CDR1 is SGHVS and CDR2 FNYEAQ. The V end lost 2 bases, the J end lost 5 bases, and 12 bases lay between the germline ends. The CDR3 consists of 14 residues. The CDR3 DNA follows: TGTGCCAGCAGCTTAACAGCTTTCCGGGAGACCCAGTACTTC. This encodes CASSLTAFRETQYF.

The J gene is TRBJ2-1, the V gene TRBV5-1; 10 nucleotides match TRBD1. CDR3 length equals 14 residues. The germline V gene encodes CDR1 SGHRS and CDR2 YFSETQ. With 5 bases clipped from V and 10 bases from J, the junction kept 9 bases outside the gene matches. This chain's CDR3 is CASRGQGGGGEQFF. CDR3 nucleotide sequence: TGCGCCAGCAGAGGACAGGGGGGGGGAGGAGAGCAGTTCTTC.

This clonotype was observed a single time. A much larger clone is a single base away; this may be a read error. CDR3 sequence (DNA): TGTGCCATCAGTGGGCGGTTGGAGACCCAGTACTTC. This gives the protein CAISGRLETQYF. The J gene is TRBJ2-5, the V gene TRBV10-3; D not resolved. This CDR3 is built from 12 residues. Looked up from germline, CDR1 is ENHRY and CDR2 is SYGVKD. V was trimmed by 4 bases and J by 5 bases, leaving 8 bases between them.

This clonotype was seen ten or more times. V usage is TRBV6-5 and J usage is TRBJ2-4, with 7 bases fitting TRBD1. The CDR3 sequence is 14 residues long. Germline values: CDR1 MNHEY, CDR2 SVGAGI. Trimming at V came to 6 bases and at J to 7 bases, leaving 9 bases not matched to a gene. The CDR3 DNA follows: TGTGCCAGCAGGGACCTGACAGGGTTGAACATTCAGTACTTC. Amino acids: CASRDLTGLNIQYF.

The chain recombines TRBV3-1 with TRBJ2-3; D ambiguous. The CDR3 spans 14 residues. V lost 4 bases and J 6 bases, leaving 14 bases between the germline ends. CDR1 and CDR2 (germline): LGHDT, YNNKEL (reference sequence). The CDR3 loop reads CASSPDAQWDTQYF. The DNA for the CDR3 is TGTGCCAGCAGCCCCGATGCGCAGTGGGATACGCAGTATTTT.

This clonotype appeared a single time. The junction departs from germline at one end; a sequencing error may be responsible. The chain uses TRBV11-2 and TRBJ1-2, with 7 bases identical to TRBD1. The CDR3 consists of 15 residues. Germline CDR1 SGHAT, CDR2 FQNNGV. The CDR3 sequence: CVSSLSDRTNYGYTF. CDR3 sequence (DNA): TGTGTCAGCAGCTTATCGGACAGGACTAACTATGGCTACACCTTC. Combining the CDR3 with reference TRBV11-2 and TRBJ1-2 gives the whole variable domain EAGVAQSPRYKIIEKRQSVAFWCNPISGHATLYWYQQILGQGPKLLIQFQNNGVVDDSQLPKDRFSAERLKGVDSTLKIQPAKLEDSAVYLCVSSLSDRTNYGYTFGSGTRLTVV.

This chain links TRBV7-9 with TRBJ2-1; D might be TRBD2 (6 bases). V was cut by 5 bases and J by 3 bases, with 17 bases left in between. This CDR3 is built from 16 residues. Germline V gene lookup returns CDR1 SEHNR and CDR2 FQNEAQ (reference sequence). CDR3 loop: CASSRARQGGYNEQFF. CDR3 sequence (DNA): TGTGCCAGCAGCCGAGCCCGCCAGGGAGGCTACAATGAGCAGTTCTTC.